This T cell receptor beta chain is drawn from a study of T cells in Graves' hyperthyroidism and ophthalmopathy (dated by TCRdb to 2018 to 2020). With respect to the entire study: Peripheral blood was sampled at the time of initial diagnosis, prior to any treatment. The study also compared thyroid tissue and blood T-cell repertoires from about six Graves' hyperthyroidism patients. TCR V-J signatures able to tell the groups apart were searched for in a discovery cohort of 100 patients, of whom approximately 40 had Graves' ophthalmopathy and around 56 had stable Graves' hyperthyroidism. According to the paper, TCR Vbeta CDR3 sequencing was carried out on over 130 peripheral blood samples, which came from more than 40 ophthalmopathy, roughly 75 hyperthyroidism and approximately 17 progressor patients. An independent validation cohort of about 20 hyperthyroidism patients and more than 15 patients who later progressed to ophthalmopathy tested prospective prediction of ophthalmopathy. The approximately 98 discovery patients were randomly divided into training and test sets at a 7:3 ratio. Following sampling, methimazole starting at 30 mg daily was given to hyperthyroidism patients, and high-dose intravenous methylprednisolone was given to ophthalmopathy patients.

Overall results and qualifications from the work: In validation, the model predicted progression to ophthalmopathy with 65% to 71% sensitivity and roughly 75% specificity, a median of 6.5 months before onset. In cross-validation, a model built on a 13 V-J signature told ophthalmopathy apart from stable hyperthyroidism with 87.88% sensitivity and approximately 81% specificity, and in testing the same model reached 80%/75%. Blood samples also contained most of the expanded thyroid clonotypes (frequency above 0.001), which suggests that blood repertoires may reflect thyroid immune responses. Sample size was not statistically predetermined, and investigators were not blinded to group allocation.

This clonotype was seen repeatedly, ten times or more. Its specific antigen is unknown. Base qualities are not provided; no much larger clone lies one nucleotide away. CDR1 and CDR2 are drawn from the germline V gene: SGHTA, FQGNSA. The CDR3 has 14 amino acids, counting the end cysteine and phenylalanine. Only the CDR3 region is kept as DNA, spanning 42 bases read in frame from base 1. V is reduced by 5 bases and J by 4 bases, leaving a spacing of 13 bases between them. Stable Graves' hyperthyroidism was defined as the absence of progression to ophthalmopathy over 18 months of follow-up. Hyperthyroidism patients were newly diagnosed, with disease duration under 2 months, and aged 18 to 65 years. Any patient with an uncontrolled infection, another autoimmune disease, pregnancy or lactation was excluded. Diagnoses were based on clinical symptoms, serum thyroxine and TRAb, thyroid ultrasound and orbital computed tomography. PBMCs were separated from 10 ml of fresh peripheral blood using Ficoll-Paque density gradient centrifugation. Total RNA was extracted using Trizol reagent, and RNA quality was assessed on an Agilent 2100 Bioanalyzer.

The TCR beta CDR3 regions were amplified from RNA transcripts. The first round of RT-PCR for the TCR CDR3 was performed with the HTBI primer set and the Qiagen OneStep RT-PCR kit. Libraries were constructed in a second round of multiplex PCR, after which size selection and purification were performed. Libraries were sequenced paired-end with 100 bp reads on an Illumina HiSeq2000. Concerning the study's data processing: SOAPnuke was used to process the raw data, removing reads that contained adapters or uncalled bases, had a mean Phred below 15, or lacked an exact match to the constant primer or identifier. High-quality paired reads were merged with COPE v1.2.5, and unique nucleotide sequences were defined as clonotypes. Clonotypes were aligned to IMGT TRBV, TRBD and TRBJ reference segments using MiTCR v1.1. Analysis was restricted to V-J combinations with a frequency above 0.0001, which covered 98% to 99.2% of repertoires. The TCS score was defined as F50 (clonal expansion) divided by E x V (chaos), with BLOSUM62-based TCRdist calculated between CDR3 peptides within each V-J. Welch's t-statistics and random forest reduced 500 to 650 V-J features to about 12, which were used in a naive Bayes classifier (R e1071). The raw public reads went through TCRdb reprocessing: fastp at Q25, MiXCR clone calling, in-frame beta chains kept. Rows merge per CDR3 protein into single entries with the most common DNA and genes. These V and J calls are TCRdb output, not the study's own analysis. This sample gives some 350,000 distinct CDR3 sequences in total; roughly 25% of them show up just once. The top ten clones comprise more than 60% of the sample.

The rearranged segments are TRBV7-2 and TRBJ2-3; the best D guess is TRBD2, with 5 bases matching. This TCR was sampled from a man aged 45 to 65 with Graves' hyperthyroidism. Sequenced material: blood. CDR3 sequence: CASSEEGGPDTQYF. The sequenced DNA is TGTGCCAGCAGCGAAGAAGGAGGTCCAGATACGCAGTATTTT.